This entry lists 6 T cell receptor beta chains sequenced from one sample in a study of T-cell memory formation after mild COVID-19. MiXCR, applied by TCRdb to the 5' RACE reads, yields one record per CDR3 protein. The sample consists of approximately 150,000 distinct CDR3 sequences, 6% to 6.5% of them appearing once. The sequencing sample was made of PBMCs or a T cell subset sorted from them (not recorded which). The receptor set was obtained from an adult woman who had mild COVID-19 (a few samples of this study predate the infection). Cell type and time point are not known.

This clonotype was counted only a few times. V usage is TRBV3-1 and J usage is TRBJ2-5; 10 nucleotides line up with TRBD2. The length of the CDR3 is 13 residues. From germline, CDR1 is LGHDT and CDR2 YNNKEL (reference sequence). The V gene end was trimmed by 4 bases and the J gene end by 4 bases; junction bases not matched to a gene: 0. The CDR3 protein is CASSRLAGETQYF. In DNA, the CDR3 is TGTGCCAGCAGCCGACTAGCGGGAGAGACCCAGTACTTC.

This clonotype was counted ten times or more. In DNA form, the CDR3 reads TGCGCCAGCAGCCAAGAAACAGGGTTCTACGAGCAGTACTTC. Amino acid sequence: CASSQETGFYEQYF. The V gene is TRBV4-3, the J gene TRBJ2-7; D may be TRBD1 (6 bases). Germline CDR1 is LGHNA and CDR2 is YSLEER. The CDR3 extends over 14 amino acids. V was pared by 0 bases and J by 3 bases, with 9 bases between.

The chain links TRBV6-6 to TRBJ2-3, with 7 bases that match TRBD2. Per germline, CDR1 MNHNY and CDR2 SVGAGI (reference sequence). CDR3 length equals 14 residues. The V segment lost 6 bases and the J segment 1 base; nucleotides outside the gene matches: 4. The CDR3 here is CASSLLAGTDTQYF. In nucleotides, the CDR3 is TGTGCCAGCAGCCTCCTAGCGGGCACAGATACGCAGTATTTT.

The chain employs TRBV5-6 and TRBJ1-2, with D unresolved. This CDR3 is 16 amino acids long. The V end lost 0 bases, the J end lost 4 bases, and 16 bases lay between the germline ends. Germline values: CDR1 SGHDT, CDR2 YYEEEE. In nucleotides, the CDR3 is TGTGCCAGCAGCTTGGGCTTCGGGCAGTTGGGCTATGGCTACACCTTC. Translation: CASSLGFGQLGYGYTF. The whole variable domain, filled in from reference TRBV5-6 and TRBJ1-2, reads DAGVTQSPTHLIKTRGQQVTLRCSPKSGHDTVSWYQQALGQGPQFIFQYYEEEERQRGNFPDRFSGHQFPNYSSELNVNALLLGDSALYLCASSLGFGQLGYGYTFGSGTRLTVV.

The rearrangement links TRBV12-3 or TRBV12-4 to TRBJ2-1; D is ambiguous. CDR3 length: 17 amino acids. Trimming took 5 bases from V and 0 from J, leaving 17 bases between them. CDR3 bases: TGTGCCAGCAGTCCCTGGACCCGTACGAGCTCCTACAATGAGCAGTTCTTC. Its translation: CASSPWTRTSSYNEQFF.

This clonotype was seen at least ten times. The rearrangement joins TRBV7-9 to TRBJ2-2; weak D call: TRBD2 (5 bases). Germline assignment: CDR1 SEHNR and CDR2 FQNEAQ (reference sequence). V lost 4 bases and J lost 1, with 13 bases in between. This CDR3 spans 16 amino acids. CDR3: CASSWLGVENTGELFF. CDR3 nucleotides: TGTGCCAGCAGCTGGCTCGGGGTTGAGAACACCGGGGAGCTGTTTTTT.